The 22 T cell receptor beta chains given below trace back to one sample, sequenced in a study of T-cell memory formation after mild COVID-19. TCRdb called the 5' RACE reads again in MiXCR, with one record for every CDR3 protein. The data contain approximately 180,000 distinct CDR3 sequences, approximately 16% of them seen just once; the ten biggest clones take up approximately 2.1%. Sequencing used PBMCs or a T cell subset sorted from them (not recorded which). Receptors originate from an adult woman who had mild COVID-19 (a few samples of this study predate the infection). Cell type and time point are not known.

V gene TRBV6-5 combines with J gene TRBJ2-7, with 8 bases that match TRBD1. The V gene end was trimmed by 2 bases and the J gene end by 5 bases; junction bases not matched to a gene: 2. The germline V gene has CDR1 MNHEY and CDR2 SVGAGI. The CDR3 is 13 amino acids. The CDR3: CASSYDRGNEQYF. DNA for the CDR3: TGTGCCAGCAGTTACGACAGGGGAAACGAGCAGTACTTC.

Here the CDR3 reads CASSSARGEQYF. In nucleotides, the CDR3 is TGTGCCAGCAGCTCCGCAAGAGGCGAGCAGTACTTC. The chain couples TRBV7-3 to TRBJ2-7; D gene uncertain. CDR1 is SGHTA and CDR2 is FQGTGA in the germline V gene. The ends were cut back, 4 bases at V and 6 bases at J, with 10 bases in the middle. The CDR3 loop spans 12 amino acids.

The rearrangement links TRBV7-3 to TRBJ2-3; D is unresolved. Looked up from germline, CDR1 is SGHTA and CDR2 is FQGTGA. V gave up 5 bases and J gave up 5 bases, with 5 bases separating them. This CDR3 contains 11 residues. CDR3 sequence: CASSTGDTQYF. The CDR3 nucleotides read TGTGCCAGCAGCACTGGAGATACGCAGTATTTT. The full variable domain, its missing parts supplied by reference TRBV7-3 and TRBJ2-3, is GAGVSQTPSNKVTEKGKYVELRCDPISGHTALYWYRQSLGQGPEFLIYFQGTGAADDSGLPNDRFFAVRPEGSVSTLKIQRTERGDSAVYLCASSTGDTQYFGPGTRLTVL.

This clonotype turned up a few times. The CDR3 sequence is CSAMWSNQPQHF. The CDR3 DNA reads as TGCAGTGCTATGTGGAGCAATCAGCCCCAGCATTTT. V and J are TRBV20-1 and TRBJ1-5; D is unresolved. V lost 4 bases and J lost 1, with 5 bases in between. The germline V gene has CDR1 DFQATT and CDR2 SNEGSKA (reference sequence). The CDR3 has 12 residues.

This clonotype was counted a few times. The CDR3: CASRSAGKDGDTQYF. Here the CDR3 DNA reads TGTGCCAGCAGATCCGCTGGTAAAGATGGAGATACGCAGTATTTT. This chain connects TRBV2 to TRBJ2-3; D gene ambiguous. The germline V gene encodes CDR1 SNHLY and CDR2 FYNNEI. The V and J ends lost 6 bases and 5 bases respectively, with 18 bases between them. This CDR3 has 15 residues.

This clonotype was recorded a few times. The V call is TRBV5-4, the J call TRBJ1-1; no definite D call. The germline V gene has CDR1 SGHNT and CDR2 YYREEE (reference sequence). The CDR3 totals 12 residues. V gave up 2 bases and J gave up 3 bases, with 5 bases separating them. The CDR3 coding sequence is TGTGCCAGCAGCTTTCGGGACACTGAAGCTTTCTTT. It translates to CASSFRDTEAFF. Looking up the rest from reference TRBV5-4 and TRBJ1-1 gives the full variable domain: ETGVTQSPTHLIKTRGQQVTLRCSSQSGHNTVSWYQQALGQGPQFIFQYYREEENGRGNFPPRFSGLQFPNYSSELNVNALELDDSALYLCASSFRDTEAFFGQGTRLTVV.

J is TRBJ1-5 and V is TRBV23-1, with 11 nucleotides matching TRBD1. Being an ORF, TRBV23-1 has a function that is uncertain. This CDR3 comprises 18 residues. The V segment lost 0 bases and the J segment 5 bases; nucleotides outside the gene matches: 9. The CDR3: CASSQSEDRGRRDQPQHF. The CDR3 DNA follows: TGCGCCAGCAGTCAATCGGAGGACAGGGGGCGAAGGGATCAGCCCCAGCATTTT.

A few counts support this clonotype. CDR3 residues: CASRPGLAGGTQQDQYF. CDR3 sequence (DNA): TGTGCCAGCAGACCAGGACTAGCGGGGGGAACTCAGCAGGACCAGTACTTC. This sequence joins TRBV2 and TRBJ2-5, with 14 bases aligning to TRBD2. The CDR3 is 17 residues long. The J segment lost 10 bases and the V segment lost 6 bases, leaving 16 bases of the junction unmatched. The germline gives CDR1 SNHLY, CDR2 FYNNEI.

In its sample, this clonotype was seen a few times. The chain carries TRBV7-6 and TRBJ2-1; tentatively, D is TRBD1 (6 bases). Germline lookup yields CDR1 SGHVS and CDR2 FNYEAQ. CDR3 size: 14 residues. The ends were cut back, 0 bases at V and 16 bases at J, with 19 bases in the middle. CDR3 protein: CASSLAAEQGSKFF. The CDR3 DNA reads TGTGCCAGCAGCTTAGCGGCTGAACAGGGTTCGAAATTCTTC.

The CDR3 DNA follows: TGTGCCACCAGCATACTCAAGTTGAGCGGGAGCTACGAGCAGTACTTC. Its translation: CATSILKLSGSYEQYF. The chain links TRBV15 to TRBJ2-7; 8 bases are a match to TRBD2. The V gene end was trimmed by 4 bases and the J gene end by 3 bases; junction bases not matched to a gene: 11. The CDR3 contains 16 residues. Per the germline V gene, CDR1 is LNHNV and CDR2 is YYDKDF (reference sequence).

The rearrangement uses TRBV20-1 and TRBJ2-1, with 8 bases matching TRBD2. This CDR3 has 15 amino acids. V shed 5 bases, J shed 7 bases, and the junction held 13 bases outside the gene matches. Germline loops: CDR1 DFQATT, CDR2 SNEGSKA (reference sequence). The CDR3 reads CSAPGTRTPGNEQFF. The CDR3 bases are TGCAGTGCTCCCGGGACTAGGACCCCTGGTAATGAGCAGTTCTTC.

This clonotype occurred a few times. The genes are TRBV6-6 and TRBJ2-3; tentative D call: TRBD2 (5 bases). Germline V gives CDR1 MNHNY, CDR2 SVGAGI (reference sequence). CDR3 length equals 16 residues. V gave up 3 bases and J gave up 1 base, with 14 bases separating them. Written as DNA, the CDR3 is TGTGCCAGCAGTTATAAACGGGGTGGAGGCACAGATACGCAGTATTTT. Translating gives CASSYKRGGGTDTQYF.

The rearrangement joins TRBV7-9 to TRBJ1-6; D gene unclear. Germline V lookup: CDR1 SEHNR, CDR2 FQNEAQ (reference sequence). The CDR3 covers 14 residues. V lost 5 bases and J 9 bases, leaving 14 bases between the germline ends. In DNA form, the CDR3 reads TGTGCCAGCAGCCTGCTTTGGGCGGGTTCACCCCTCCACTTT. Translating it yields CASSLLWAGSPLHF.

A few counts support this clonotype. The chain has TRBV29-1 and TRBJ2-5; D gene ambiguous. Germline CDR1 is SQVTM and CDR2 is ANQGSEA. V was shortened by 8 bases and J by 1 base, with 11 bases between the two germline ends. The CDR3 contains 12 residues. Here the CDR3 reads CSLSRVQETQYF. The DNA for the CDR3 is TGCAGCTTAAGCCGGGTCCAAGAGACCCAGTACTTC.

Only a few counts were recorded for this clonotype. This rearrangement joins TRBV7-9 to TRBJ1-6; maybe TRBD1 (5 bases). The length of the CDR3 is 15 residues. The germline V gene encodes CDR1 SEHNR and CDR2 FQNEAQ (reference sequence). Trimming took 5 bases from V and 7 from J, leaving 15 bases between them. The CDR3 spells CASSRGTAGNSPLHF. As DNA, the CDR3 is TGTGCCAGCAGCCGCGGGACGGCGGGGAATTCACCCCTCCACTTT.

The DNA for the CDR3 is TGTGCCAGCAGTTTGGGACCGCGGAATGGCTACACCTTC. Translating it yields CASSLGPRNGYTF. The rearrangement links TRBV12-3 or TRBV12-4 to TRBJ1-2; a possible D gene is TRBD1 (5 bases). Trimming removed 3 bases from V and 6 bases from J, with 11 bases in between. The CDR3 extends over 13 amino acids.

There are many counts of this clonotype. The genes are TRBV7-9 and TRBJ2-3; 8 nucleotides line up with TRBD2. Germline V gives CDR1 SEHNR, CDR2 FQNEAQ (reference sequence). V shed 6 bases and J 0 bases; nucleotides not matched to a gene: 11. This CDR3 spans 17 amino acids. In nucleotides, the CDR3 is TGTGCCAGCAGTAACCGACGAGCGGGGGCTAGCACAGATACGCAGTATTTT. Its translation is CASSNRRAGASTDTQYF.

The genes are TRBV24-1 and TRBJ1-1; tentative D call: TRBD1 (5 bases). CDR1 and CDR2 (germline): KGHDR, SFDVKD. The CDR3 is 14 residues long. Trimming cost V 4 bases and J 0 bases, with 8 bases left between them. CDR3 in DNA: TGTGCCACCAGTGACGGACACTTGAACACTGAAGCTTTCTTT. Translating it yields CATSDGHLNTEAFF.

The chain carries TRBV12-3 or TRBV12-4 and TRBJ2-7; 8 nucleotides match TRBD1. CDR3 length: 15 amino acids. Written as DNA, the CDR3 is TGTGCAGCCCGCGCCGGACAGGGCGACGTATACGAGCAGTACTTC. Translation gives CAARAGQGDVYEQYF.

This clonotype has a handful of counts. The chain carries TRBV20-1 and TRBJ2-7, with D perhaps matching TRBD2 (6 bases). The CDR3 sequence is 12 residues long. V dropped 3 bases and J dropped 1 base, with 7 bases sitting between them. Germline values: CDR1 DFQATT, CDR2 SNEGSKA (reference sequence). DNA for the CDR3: TGCAGTGCTAGGGGGGGATCCTACGAGCAGTACTTC. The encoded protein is CSARGGSYEQYF.

The CDR3 spells CASSPPGSSGANVLTF. The CDR3 DNA is TGTGCCAGCTCACCACCCGGAAGCTCTGGGGCCAACGTCCTGACTTTC. This sequence joins TRBV18 and TRBJ2-6; no firm D call. Trimming removed 0 bases from V and 0 bases from J, with 6 bases in between. The CDR3 runs to 16 residues. Germline-derived CDR1 and CDR2 are KGHSH and LQKENI.

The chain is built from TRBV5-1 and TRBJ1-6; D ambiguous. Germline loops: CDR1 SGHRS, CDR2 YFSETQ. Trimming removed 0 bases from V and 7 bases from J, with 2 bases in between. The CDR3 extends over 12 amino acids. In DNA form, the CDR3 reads TGCGCCAGCAGCTTGGAAAATTCACCCCTCCACTTT. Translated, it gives CASSLENSPLHF.